The clone carrying this T cell receptor beta chain occurred many times. Its antigen is not identified. The data originate from a study of spatial heterogeneity in lung cancer. Overall study context: Strong correlation was found between tumor-region TCR transcript counts and a T cell module score from matched bulk RNA-seq. Points from the study as a whole: Expanded alpha and beta TCR counts within tumors tracked tumor mutation counts.

Time point specified: sample taken at primary tumor resection. Samples were obtained from some 72 donors, all untreated early-stage non-small cell lung cancer patients. Whole RNA was taken from tumor, nontumor lung or frozen PBMC; it was then sequenced unsorted. CDR1 is MNHEY, CDR2 SMNVEV, per germline (reference sequence). V lost 6 bases to trimming and J lost 2 bases, with 13 bases between them. The CDR3 has 14 residues. Every cDNA TCR molecule received its own unique molecular identifier. TCRdb recomputed calls from the 5' RACE reads with MiXCR, one row per CDR3 protein. This sample has thousands of distinct CDR3 sequences, with roughly 7% found just once.

The material sequenced was lung tumor tissue, taken at surgery. This rearrangement joins TRBV27 to TRBJ2-5; a weak D match, TRBD2 (6 bases). The receptor comes from a male donor with early-stage non-small cell lung cancer. The CDR3 sequence: CASSPQGGQETQYF. The CDR3 DNA is TGTGCCAGCAGCCCCCAGGGAGGTCAAGAGACCCAGTACTTC.